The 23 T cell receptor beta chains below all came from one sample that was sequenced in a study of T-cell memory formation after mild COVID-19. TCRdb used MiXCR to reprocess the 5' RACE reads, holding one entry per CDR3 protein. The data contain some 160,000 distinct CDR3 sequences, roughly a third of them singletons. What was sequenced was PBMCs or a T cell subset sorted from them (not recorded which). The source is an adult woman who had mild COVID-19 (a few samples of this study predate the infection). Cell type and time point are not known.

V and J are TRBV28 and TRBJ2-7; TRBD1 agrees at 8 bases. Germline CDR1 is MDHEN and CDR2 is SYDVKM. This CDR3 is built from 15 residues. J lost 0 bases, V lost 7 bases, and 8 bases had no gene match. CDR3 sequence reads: CASTLDRESSYEQYF. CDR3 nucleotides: TGTGCCAGCACCCTGGACAGGGAGAGCTCCTACGAGCAGTACTTC.

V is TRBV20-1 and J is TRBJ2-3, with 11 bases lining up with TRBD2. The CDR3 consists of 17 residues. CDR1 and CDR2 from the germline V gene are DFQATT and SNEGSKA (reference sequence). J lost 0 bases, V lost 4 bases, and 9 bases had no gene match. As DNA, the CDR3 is TGCAGTGCTACTGGGGCTAGCGGGGGGCGAAGCACAGATACGCAGTATTTT. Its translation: CSATGASGGRSTDTQYF.

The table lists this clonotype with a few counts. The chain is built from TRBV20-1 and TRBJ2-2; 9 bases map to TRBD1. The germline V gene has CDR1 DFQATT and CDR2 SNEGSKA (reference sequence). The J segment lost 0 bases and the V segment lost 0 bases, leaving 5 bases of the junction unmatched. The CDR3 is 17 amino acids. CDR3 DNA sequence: TGCAGTGCTAGAGATACATACAGGGGGCCGAACACCGGGGAGCTGTTTTTT. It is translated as CSARDTYRGPNTGELFF.

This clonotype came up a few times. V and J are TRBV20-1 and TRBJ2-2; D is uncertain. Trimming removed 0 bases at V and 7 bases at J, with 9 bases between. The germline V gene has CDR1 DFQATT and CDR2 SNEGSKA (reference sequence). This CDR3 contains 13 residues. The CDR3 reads CSARDLAGGELFF. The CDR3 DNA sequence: TGCAGTGCTAGAGATTTGGCTGGCGGGGAGCTGTTTTTT.

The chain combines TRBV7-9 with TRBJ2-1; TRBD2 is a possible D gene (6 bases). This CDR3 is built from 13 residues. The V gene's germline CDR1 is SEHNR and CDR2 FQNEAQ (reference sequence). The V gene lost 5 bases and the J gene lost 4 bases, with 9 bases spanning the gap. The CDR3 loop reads CASSRDSYNEQFF. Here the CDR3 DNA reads TGTGCCAGCAGCAGGGACTCTTACAATGAGCAGTTCTTC. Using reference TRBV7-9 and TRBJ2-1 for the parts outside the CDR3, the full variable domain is DTGVSQNPRHKITKRGQNVTFRCDPISEHNRLYWYRQTLGQGPEFLTYFQNEAQLEKSRLLSDRFSAERPKGSFSTLEIQRTEQGDSAMYLCASSRDSYNEQFFGPGTRLTVL.

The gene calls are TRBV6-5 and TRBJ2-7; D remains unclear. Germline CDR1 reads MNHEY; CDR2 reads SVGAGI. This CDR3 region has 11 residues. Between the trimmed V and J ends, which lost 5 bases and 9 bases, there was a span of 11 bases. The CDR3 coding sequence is TGTGCCAGCAGTGATGCTTTGGGGCAGTACTTC. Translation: CASSDALGQYF.

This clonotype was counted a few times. As DNA, the CDR3 is TGTGCCAGCATCCCAATCGTGGACAGGGGGGTCACTGAAGCTTTCTTT. Its protein product is CASIPIVDRGVTEAFF. This chain connects TRBV7-9 to TRBJ1-1, with 10 positions matching TRBD1. The CDR3 extends over 16 amino acids. J gave up 4 bases and V 7 bases, and 12 bases lay outside the gene matches. Germline CDR1 reads SEHNR; CDR2 reads FQNEAQ (reference sequence).

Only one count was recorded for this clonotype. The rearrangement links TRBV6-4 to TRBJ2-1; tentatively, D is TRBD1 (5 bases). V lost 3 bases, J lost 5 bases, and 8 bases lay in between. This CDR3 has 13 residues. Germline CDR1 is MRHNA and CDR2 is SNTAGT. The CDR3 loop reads CASSEQANNEQFF. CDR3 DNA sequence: TGTGCCAGCAGTGAACAGGCCAACAATGAGCAGTTCTTC.

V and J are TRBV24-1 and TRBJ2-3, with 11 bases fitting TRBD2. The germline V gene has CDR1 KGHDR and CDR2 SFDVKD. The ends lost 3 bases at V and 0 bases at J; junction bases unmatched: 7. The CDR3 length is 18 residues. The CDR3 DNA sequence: TGTGCCACCAGTGATCTCCTAGCGGGAGGTGACAGCACAGATACGCAGTATTTT. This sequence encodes CATSDLLAGGDSTDTQYF.

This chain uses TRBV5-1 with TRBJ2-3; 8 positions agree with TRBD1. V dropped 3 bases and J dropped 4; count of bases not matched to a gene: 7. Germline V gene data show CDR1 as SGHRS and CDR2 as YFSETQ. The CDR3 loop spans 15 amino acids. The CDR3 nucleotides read TGCGCCAGCAGCTCCGACAGGGGTATCTCAGATACGCAGTATTTT. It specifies CASSSDRGISDTQYF.

CDR3 DNA sequence: TGTGCCAGCAGCGTATCAGGGGGCCAGAACACTGAAGCTTTCTTT. Protein product: CASSVSGGQNTEAFF. The chain couples TRBV9 to TRBJ1-1; 8 nucleotides match TRBD1. The V and J ends lost 1 base and 1 base, in that order; junction bases with no gene match: 3. CDR3 length: 15 residues. The germline CDR1 and CDR2 sequences are SGDLS and YYNGEE.

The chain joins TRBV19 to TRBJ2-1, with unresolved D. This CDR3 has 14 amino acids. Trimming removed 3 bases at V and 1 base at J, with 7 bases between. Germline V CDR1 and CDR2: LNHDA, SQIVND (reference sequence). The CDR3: CASSMYQSYNEQFF. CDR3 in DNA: TGTGCCAGTAGTATGTACCAGTCCTACAATGAGCAGTTCTTC.

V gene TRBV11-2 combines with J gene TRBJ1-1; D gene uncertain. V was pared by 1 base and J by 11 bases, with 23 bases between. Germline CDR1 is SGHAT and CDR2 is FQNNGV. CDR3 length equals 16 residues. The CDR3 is CASSLVGPDLGGRAFF. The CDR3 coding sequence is TGTGCCAGCAGCTTAGTAGGTCCGGATTTGGGCGGGAGGGCTTTCTTT.

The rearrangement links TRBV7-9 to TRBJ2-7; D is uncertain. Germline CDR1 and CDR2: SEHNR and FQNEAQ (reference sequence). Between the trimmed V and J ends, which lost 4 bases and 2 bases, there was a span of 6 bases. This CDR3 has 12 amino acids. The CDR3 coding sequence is TGTGCCAGCAGCTCCGTTCCCTACGAGCAGTACTTC. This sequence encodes CASSSVPYEQYF.

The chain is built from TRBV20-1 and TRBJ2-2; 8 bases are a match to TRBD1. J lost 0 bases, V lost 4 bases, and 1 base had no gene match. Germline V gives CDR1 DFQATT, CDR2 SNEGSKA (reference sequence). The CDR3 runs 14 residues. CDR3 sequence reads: CSATGGANTGELFF. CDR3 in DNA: TGCAGTGCTACAGGGGGCGCGAACACCGGGGAGCTGTTTTTT.

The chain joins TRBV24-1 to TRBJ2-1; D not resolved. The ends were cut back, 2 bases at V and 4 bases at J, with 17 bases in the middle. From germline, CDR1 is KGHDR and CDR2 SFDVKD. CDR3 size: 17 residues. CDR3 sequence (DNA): TGTGCCACCAGTGATTCCCCTGGATCGCGCTATTACAATGAGCAGTTCTTC. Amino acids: CATSDSPGSRYYNEQFF.

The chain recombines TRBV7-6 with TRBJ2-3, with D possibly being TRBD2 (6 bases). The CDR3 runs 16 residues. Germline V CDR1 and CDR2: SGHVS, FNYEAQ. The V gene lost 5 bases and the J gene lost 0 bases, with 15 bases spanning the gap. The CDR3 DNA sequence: TGTGCCAGCAGCGGGCGGGGTCAGATTAGCACAGATACGCAGTATTTT. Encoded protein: CASSGRGQISTDTQYF.

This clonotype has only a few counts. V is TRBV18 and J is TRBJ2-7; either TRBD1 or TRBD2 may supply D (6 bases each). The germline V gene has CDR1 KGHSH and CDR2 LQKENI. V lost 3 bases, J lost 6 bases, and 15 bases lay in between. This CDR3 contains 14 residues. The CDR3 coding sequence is TGTGCCAGCTCACCTAAGGGGGGATCGAGCGAGCAGTACTTC. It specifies CASSPKGGSSEQYF.

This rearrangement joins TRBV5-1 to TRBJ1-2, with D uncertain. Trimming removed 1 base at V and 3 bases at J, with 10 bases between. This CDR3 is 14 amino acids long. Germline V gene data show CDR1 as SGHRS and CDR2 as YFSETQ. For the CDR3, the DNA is TGCGCCAGCAGCTTGTTGGTCCAGGACTATGGCTACACCTTC. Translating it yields CASSLLVQDYGYTF.

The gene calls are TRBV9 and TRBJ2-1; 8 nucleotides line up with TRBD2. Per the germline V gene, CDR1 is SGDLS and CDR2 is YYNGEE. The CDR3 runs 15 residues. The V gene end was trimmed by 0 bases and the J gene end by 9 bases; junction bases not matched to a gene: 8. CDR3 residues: CASSVASGPGGEQFF. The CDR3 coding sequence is TGTGCCAGCAGCGTAGCTAGCGGGCCCGGGGGTGAGCAGTTCTTC.

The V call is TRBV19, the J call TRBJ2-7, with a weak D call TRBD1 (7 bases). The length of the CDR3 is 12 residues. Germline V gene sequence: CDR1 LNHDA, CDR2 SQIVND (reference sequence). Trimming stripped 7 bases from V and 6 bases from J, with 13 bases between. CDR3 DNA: TGTGCCAGTAAAGGGGGGACAGCCGAGCAGTACTTC. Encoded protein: CASKGGTAEQYF.

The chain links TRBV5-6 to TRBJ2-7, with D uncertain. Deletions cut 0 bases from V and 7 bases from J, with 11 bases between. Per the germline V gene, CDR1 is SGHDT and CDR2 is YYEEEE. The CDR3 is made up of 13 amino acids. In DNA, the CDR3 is TGTGCCAGCAGCTTGGTCGGATTGGGAGAGCAGTACTTC. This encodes CASSLVGLGEQYF.

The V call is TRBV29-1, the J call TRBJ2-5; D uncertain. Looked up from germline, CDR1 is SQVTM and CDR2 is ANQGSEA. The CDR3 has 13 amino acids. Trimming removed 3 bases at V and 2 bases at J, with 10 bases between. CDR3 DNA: TGCAGCGTTGATATGGACGGACAAGAGACCCAGTACTTC. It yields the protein CSVDMDGQETQYF.